Ten or more counts support the clone carrying this T cell receptor beta chain. Authors' methods: Reference gene primer amplification gave estimated nucleated cell counts. Assay used: immunoSEQ multiplex PCR; TCRdb lists only in-frame clones, some missing. V and J calls and clone size are given by that table; D and trimming were obtained from the DNA. The sample has 250,000 or so clones, approximately 86% seen once; the top ten hold roughly 4.9%. The record originates from a study of blood T cell repertoires in COVID-19. On the study more broadly: Nucleic acid was either cDNA or gDNA, and it came from T cells, B-cell-depleted T cells, or PBMCs.

Seattle patients were enrolled while actively infected and followed longitudinally. V trimming: 5 bases; J trimming: 8 bases; junction bases outside the gene matches: 17. Per the germline V gene, CDR1 is SGHTA and CDR2 is FQGNSA. The CDR3 is 16 residues long. J is TRBJ1-2 and V is TRBV7-2; TRBD1 agrees at 7 bases. Material for sequencing was peripheral blood. The TCR originated in a woman aged 60 to 75 with COVID-19, enrolled during active disease. CDR3 region: CASSAIYRQPRGGYTF. Written as DNA, the CDR3 is TGTGCCAGCAGCGCAATATACCGGCAGCCCAGGGGGGGCTACACCTTC.